The 6 T cell receptor beta chains below all came from one sample that was sequenced in a study of cytomegalovirus exposure and HLA in healthy donors. Vbeta (60) and Jbeta (13) primers were used in the PCR. Sequencing used immunoSEQ multiplex PCR; TCRdb keeps in-frame clones, though not all of them. The sample holds around 140,000 clones, just under 80% seen once. Sequencing was carried out using PBMCs. The source is a woman in her late teens or twenties in good health and CMV-seronegative.

The V and J genes are TRBV7-2 and TRBJ1-2; D is undetermined. This CDR3 has 12 residues. The germline V gene encodes CDR1 SGHTA and CDR2 FQGNSA. Trimming removed 4 bases at V and 4 bases at J, with 7 bases between. CDR3 DNA: TGTGCCAGCAGCTCCACTTCCTATGGCTACACCTTC. Protein product: CASSSTSYGYTF.

Turning to this clone: Other DNA sequences of this sample code for an identical CDR3. This chain uses TRBV25-1 with TRBJ1-1, with TRBD1 matching 7 bases. There are 15 residues in the CDR3. V lost 4 bases to trimming and J lost 14 bases; unmatched junction nucleotides: 19. Per the germline V gene, CDR1 is MGHDK and CDR2 is SYGVNS. The CDR3 DNA sequence: TGTGCCAGCAGTGGTAGACAGGGCCGGACCCTGGGAGCCTTCTTT. It codes for CASSGRQGRTLGAFF.

CDR3 coding DNA: TGCAGCGTTGGAGGACAGGGACTTCAGCCCCAGCATTTT. This codes for CSVGGQGLQPQHF. The rearrangement joins TRBV29-1 to TRBJ1-5; 8 nucleotides agree with TRBD1. Trimming removed 4 bases from V and 6 bases from J; junction bases left unmatched: 5. This CDR3 is built from 13 residues. Germline V CDR1 and CDR2: SQVTM, ANQGSEA. The full variable domain, rest sourced from reference TRBV29-1 and TRBJ1-5, is SAVISQKPSRDICQRGTSLTIQCQVDSQVTMMFWYRQQPGQSLTLIATANQGSEATYESGFVIDKFPISRPNLTFSTLTVSNMSPEDSSIYLCSVGGQGLQPQHFGDGTRLSIL.

The gene calls are TRBV30 and TRBJ2-1; no clear D. The CDR3 has 12 residues. Germline CDR1 is GTSNPN and CDR2 is SVGIG (reference sequence). The V end was cut by 2 bases, the J end by 6 bases, with 8 bases between. The CDR3 coding sequence is TGTGCCTGGAGTTGGAACAGCAATGAGCAGTTCTTC. As protein: CAWSWNSNEQFF.

The rearrangement links TRBV9 to TRBJ2-3; no reliable D call. Germline CDR1 reads SGDLS; CDR2 reads YYNGEE. The CDR3 is made up of 13 amino acids. V was pared by 4 bases and J by 2 bases, with 8 bases between. CDR3 nucleotides: TGTGCCAGCAGCCCCCCACACACAGATACGCAGTATTTT. Translation: CASSPPHTDTQYF.

The rearrangement joins TRBV9 to TRBJ2-7, with 8 bases fitting TRBD2. CDR3 length equals 15 residues. Germline trimming cut 0 bases from V and 2 bases from J; bases unmatched to any gene: 4. CDR1 SGDLS and CDR2 YYNGEE come from the germline V gene. CDR3 coding DNA: TGTGCCAGCAGCGTAGGAGGAGCGGGAGCCTACGAGCAGTACTTC. Its translation is CASSVGGAGAYEQYF.